This TCR beta chain was sequenced for a study of T cell repertoires in cytomegalovirus infection (dated by TCRdb to about 2019). A note on the overall study: Donor HLA type was relevant to the analysis, as public TCR beta signatures indicated carriage of CMV infection together with the matching HLA type.

This clonotype was counted only a few times. The target of this receptor is not known. No quality values exist for individual bases; no much larger clone is one base distant. Overall results and qualifications from the work: The ex vivo response was dominated by HLA-C-restricted CMV-specific TCR beta clonotypes, and the single most frequent clonotype in two of eight donors was supplied by these HLA-C-restricted clonotypes. In both this cohort and an independent roughly 350-donor cohort, the cumulative frequency of public TCR beta family members distinguished carriers of CMV infection plus the relevant HLA type.

Reads for this sample came from an Illumina HiSeq 1500. Using fastp trimming at Q25 and MiXCR clonotype assembly, TCRdb reanalyzed the public sequencing data and kept in-frame beta chains. Identical CDR3 proteins give one entry, which carries the most common genes and DNA. For this sample the table gives fewer than 550,000 distinct CDR3 sequences, of which 30% to 40% were detected only once. The ten biggest clones cover roughly an eighth of the sample. The CDR3 runs 15 amino acids, cysteine and phenylalanine included. Only the CDR3 DNA stays, 45 bases, in frame from base 1. V and J lose 2 bases and 1 base, and a span of 12 bases separates them.

The chain is assembled from TRBV12-3 or TRBV12-4 and TRBJ2-7, with TRBD1 as a weak D call on 5 bases. The clonotype comes from a human donor in good health (CMV status not recorded). Some clones in this sample may be carry-over from other donors' samples. Sequenced: PBMCs. The CDR3: CASSLRQTHSYEQYF. The nucleotides are TGTGCCAGCAGTTTACGACAGACCCATTCCTACGAGCAGTACTTC.